This passage covers 2 T cell receptor beta chains from one sample sequenced in a study of cytomegalovirus exposure and HLA in healthy donors. The PCR used 60 Vbeta and 13 Jbeta primers. TCRdb's copy holds only in-frame clones and misses some; the assay was immunoSEQ multiplex PCR. Of around 120,000 clones listed, 75% to 85% are singletons. The specimen sequenced was PBMCs. These receptors originate from a man aged 25 to 45 in good health and CMV-seropositive.

The rearrangement uses TRBV7-3 and TRBJ2-2; D might be TRBD1 (6 bases). Trimming took off 3 bases at V and 4 bases at J, with 9 bases between the two ends. This CDR3 is 14 amino acids long. The germline CDR1 and CDR2 sequences are SGHTA and FQGTGA. For the CDR3, the DNA is TGTGCCAGCAGCTTGGGACACTCCACCGGGGAGCTGTTTTTT. It specifies CASSLGHSTGELFF.

The chain couples TRBV7-2 to TRBJ1-5, with TRBD1 matching 7 bases. J was trimmed by 0 bases and V by 4 bases; bases with no gene match: 3. The CDR3 consists of 15 residues. Germline V CDR1 and CDR2: SGHTA, FQGNSA. The CDR3 bases are TGTGCCAGCAGCTCGACAGGGCTTAGCAATCAGCCCCAGCATTTT. Translating it yields CASSSTGLSNQPQHF.